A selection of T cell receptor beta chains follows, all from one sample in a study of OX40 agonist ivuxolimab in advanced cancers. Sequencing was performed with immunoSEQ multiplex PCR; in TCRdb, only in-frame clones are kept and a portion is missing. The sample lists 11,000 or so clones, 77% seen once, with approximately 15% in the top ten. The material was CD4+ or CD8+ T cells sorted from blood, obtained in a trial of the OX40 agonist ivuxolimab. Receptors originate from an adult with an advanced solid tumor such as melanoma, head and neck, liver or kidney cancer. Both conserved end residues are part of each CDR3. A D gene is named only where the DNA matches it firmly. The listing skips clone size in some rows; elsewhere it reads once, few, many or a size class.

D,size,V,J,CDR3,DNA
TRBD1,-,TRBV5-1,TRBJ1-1,CASSLKFPGQGTEAFF,TGCGCCAGCAGCTTAAAATTTCCAGGACAGGGGACTGAAGCTTTCTTT
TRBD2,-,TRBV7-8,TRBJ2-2,CASRLGVAGGRAGELFF,TGTGCCAGCAGATTAGGGGTAGCGGGAGGGAGGGCCGGGGAGCTGTTTTTT
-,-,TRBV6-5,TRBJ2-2,CASSYSLGGTGELFF,TGTGCCAGCAGTTACTCGTTGGGGGGCACCGGGGAGCTGTTTTTT
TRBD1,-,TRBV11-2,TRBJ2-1,CASSAGQGAYERFF,TGTGCCAGCAGCGCGGGACAGGGGGCATATGAGCGGTTCTTC
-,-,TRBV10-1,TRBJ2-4,CASSELARNIQYF,TGCGCCAGCAGTGAGTTGGCGCGAAACATTCAGTACTTC
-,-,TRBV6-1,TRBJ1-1,CASSAGPNTEAFF,TGTGCCAGCAGTGCAGGGCCGAACACTGAAGCTTTCTTT
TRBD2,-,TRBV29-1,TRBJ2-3,CSVEEGRSGVTDTQYF,TGCAGCGTTGAAGAAGGGCGAAGCGGGGTCACAGATACGCAGTATTTT
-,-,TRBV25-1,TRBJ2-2,CATLKGPGELFF,TGTGCCACCCTTAAAGGGCCCGGGGAGCTGTTTTTT
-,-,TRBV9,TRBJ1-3,CASSPQAYPGNTIYF,TGTGCCAGCAGCCCCCAAGCATATCCTGGAAACACCATATATTTT
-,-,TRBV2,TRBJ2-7,CASKGYEQYF,TGTGCCAGCAAGGGCTACGAGCAGTACTTC
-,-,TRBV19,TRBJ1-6,CASYPGLHVYNSPLHF,TGTGCCAGCTACCCGGGCCTCCACGTCTATAATTCACCCCTCCACTTT
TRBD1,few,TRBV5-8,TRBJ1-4,CASSPGQGGEKLFF,TGTGCCAGCAGCCCGGGACAGGGAGGAGAAAAACTGTTTTTT
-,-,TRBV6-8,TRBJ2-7,CASHLPWEQYF,TGTGCCAGCCACCTTCCGTGGGAGCAGTACTTC
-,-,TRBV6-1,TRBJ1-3,CASSDWTAGNTIYF,TGTGCCAGCAGCGACTGGACAGCTGGAAACACCATATATTTT
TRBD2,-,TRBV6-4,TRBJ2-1,CASSEIGGGEFDEQFF,TGTGCCAGCAGTGAAATTGGCGGGGGGGAATTCGATGAGCAGTTCTTC
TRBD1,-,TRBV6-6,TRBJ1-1,CASSPGQVTEAFF,TGTGCCAGCAGCCCGGGACAGGTGACTGAAGCTTTCTTT
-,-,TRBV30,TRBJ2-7,CAWTQGWGTTYEQYF,TGTGCCTGGACCCAAGGGTGGGGGACAACCTACGAGCAGTACTTC
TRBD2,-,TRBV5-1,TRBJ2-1,CASRGLADYNEQFF,TGCGCCAGCAGGGGACTAGCGGACTACAATGAGCAGTTCTTC